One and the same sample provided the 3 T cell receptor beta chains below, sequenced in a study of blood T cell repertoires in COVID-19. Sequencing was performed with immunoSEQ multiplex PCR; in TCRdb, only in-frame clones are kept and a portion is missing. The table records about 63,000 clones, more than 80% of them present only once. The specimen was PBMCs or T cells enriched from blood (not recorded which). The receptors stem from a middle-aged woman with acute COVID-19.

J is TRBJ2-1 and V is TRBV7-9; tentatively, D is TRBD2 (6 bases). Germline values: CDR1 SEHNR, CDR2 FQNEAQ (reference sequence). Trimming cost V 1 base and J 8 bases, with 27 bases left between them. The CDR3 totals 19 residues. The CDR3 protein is CASSLVDSGRARIYDEQFF. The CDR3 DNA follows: TGTGCCAGCAGCTTAGTGGATAGCGGACGGGCCCGCATTTACGATGAGCAGTTCTTC.

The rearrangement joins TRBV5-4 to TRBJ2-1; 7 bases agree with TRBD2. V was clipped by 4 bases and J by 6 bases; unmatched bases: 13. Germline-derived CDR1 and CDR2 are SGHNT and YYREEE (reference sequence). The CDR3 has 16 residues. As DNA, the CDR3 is TGTGCCAGCAGCCCCCCGATTGGCGGGGGAGGCAATGAGCAGTTCTTC. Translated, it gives CASSPPIGGGGNEQFF.

In DNA, the CDR3 is TGTGCCAGCACTAATCCGGGACTAGCGGGGGAGCTAGCCAAAAACATTCAGTACTTC. Protein sequence: CASTNPGLAGELAKNIQYF. The gene calls are TRBV28 and TRBJ2-4; 14 bases are shared with TRBD2. The junction had 11 bases not matched to a gene; V was cut back by 7 bases and J by 0 bases. This CDR3 comprises 19 residues. Germline CDR1 and CDR2: MDHEN and SYDVKM.